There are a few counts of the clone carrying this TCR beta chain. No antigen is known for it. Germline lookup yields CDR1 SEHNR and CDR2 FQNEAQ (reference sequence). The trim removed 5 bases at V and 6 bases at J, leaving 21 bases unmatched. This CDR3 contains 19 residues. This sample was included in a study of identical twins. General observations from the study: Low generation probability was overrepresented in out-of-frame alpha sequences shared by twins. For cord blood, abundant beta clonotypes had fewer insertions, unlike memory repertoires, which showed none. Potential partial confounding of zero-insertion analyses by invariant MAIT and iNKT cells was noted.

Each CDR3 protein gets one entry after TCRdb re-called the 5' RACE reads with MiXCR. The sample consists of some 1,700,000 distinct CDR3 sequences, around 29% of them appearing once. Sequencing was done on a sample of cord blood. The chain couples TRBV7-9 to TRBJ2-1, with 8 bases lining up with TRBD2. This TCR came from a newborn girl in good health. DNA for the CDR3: TGTGCCAGCAGCCAGCTCGACACCGTTACAGCGGGAGAGTTCAATGAGCAGTTCTTC. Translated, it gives CASSQLDTVTAGEFNEQFF.